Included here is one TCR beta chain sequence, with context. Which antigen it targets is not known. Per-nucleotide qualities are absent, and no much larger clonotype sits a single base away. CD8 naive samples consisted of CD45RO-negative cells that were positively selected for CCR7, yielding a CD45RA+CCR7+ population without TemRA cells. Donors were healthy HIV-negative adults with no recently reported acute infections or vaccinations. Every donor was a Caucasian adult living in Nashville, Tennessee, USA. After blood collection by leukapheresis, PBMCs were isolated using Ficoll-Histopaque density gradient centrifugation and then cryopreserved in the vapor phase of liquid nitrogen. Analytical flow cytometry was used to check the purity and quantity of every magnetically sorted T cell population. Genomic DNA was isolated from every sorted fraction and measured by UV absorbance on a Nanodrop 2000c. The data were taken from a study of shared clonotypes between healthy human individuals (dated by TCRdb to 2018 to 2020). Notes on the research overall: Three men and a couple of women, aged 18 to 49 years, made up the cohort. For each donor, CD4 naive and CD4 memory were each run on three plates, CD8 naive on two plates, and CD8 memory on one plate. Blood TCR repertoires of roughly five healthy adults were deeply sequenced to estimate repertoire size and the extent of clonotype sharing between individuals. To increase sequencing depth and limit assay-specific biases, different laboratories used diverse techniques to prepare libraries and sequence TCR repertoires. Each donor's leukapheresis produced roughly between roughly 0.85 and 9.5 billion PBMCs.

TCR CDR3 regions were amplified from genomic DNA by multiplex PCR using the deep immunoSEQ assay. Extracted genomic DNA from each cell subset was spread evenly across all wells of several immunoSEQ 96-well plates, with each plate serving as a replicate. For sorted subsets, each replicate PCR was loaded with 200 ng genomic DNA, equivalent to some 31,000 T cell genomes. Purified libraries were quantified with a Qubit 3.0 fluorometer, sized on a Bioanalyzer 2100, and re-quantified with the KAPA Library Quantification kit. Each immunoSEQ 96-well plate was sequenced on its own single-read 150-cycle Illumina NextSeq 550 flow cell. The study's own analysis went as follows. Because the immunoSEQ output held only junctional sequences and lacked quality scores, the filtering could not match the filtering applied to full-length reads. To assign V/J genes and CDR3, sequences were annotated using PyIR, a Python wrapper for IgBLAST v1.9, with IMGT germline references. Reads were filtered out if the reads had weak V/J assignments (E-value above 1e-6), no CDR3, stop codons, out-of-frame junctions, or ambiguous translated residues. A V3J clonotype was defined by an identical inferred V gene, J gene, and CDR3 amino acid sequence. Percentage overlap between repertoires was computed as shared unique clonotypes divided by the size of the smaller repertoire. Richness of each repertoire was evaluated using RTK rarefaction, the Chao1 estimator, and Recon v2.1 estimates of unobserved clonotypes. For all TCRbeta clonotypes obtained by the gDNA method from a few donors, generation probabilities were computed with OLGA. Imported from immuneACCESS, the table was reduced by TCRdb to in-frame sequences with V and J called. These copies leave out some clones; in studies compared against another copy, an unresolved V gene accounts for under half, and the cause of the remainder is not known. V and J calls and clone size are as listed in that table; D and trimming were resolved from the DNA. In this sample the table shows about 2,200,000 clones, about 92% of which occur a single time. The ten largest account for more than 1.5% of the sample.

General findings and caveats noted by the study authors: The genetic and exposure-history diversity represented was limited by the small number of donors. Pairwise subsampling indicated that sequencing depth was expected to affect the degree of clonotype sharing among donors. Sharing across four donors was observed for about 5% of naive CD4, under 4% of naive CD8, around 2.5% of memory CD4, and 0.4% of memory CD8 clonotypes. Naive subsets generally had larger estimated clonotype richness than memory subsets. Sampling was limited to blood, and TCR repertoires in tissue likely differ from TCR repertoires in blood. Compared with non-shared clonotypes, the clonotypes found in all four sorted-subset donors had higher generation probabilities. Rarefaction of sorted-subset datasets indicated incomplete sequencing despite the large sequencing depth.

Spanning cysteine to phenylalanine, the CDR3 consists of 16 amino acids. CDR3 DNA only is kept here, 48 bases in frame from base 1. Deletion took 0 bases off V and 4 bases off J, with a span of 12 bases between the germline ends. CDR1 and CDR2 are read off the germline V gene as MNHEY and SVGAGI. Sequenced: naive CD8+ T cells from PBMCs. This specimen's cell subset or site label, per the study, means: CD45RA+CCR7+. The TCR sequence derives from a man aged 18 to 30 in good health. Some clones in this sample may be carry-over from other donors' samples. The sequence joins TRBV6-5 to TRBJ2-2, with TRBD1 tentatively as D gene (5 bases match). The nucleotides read TGTGCCAGCAGTTACTCGCGTCCAGGGCTCACCGGGGAGCTGTTTTTT. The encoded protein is CASSYSRPGLTGELFF.